Listed below are T cell receptor beta chains from one sample, sequenced in a study of post-analysis software for immune sequencing data. TCRdb passed the PCR reads through MiXCR, listing each CDR3 protein once. The table has more than 500,000 distinct CDR3 sequences, around a third seen once; the top ten hold 4.5% to 7.5%. Sequenced material: blood. All receptors derive from a girl aged 2 to 17 with multiple sclerosis. The CDR3 runs from the conserved cysteine through the conserved F or W. D genes are given only for firm matches. Some rows have no size entry. The others give once, few or many, or a class for an expanded clone.

V,D,size,J,DNA,CDR3
TRBV20-1,NA,NA,TRBJ2-5,TGCAGTTCTAGGCCTAGCGAAGGGACCCAGTACTTC,CSSRPSEGTQYF
TRBV20-1,NA,few,TRBJ2-7,TGCAGTGCTTGGGACCGCAGCTCCTACGAGCAGTACTTC,CSAWDRSSYEQYF
TRBV10-2,NA,NA,TRBJ2-4,TGCGCCAGCCGTGCGGACAGAAACAAAAACATTCAGTACTTC,CASRADRNKNIQYF
TRBV9,NA,NA,TRBJ2-7,TGTGCCAGCAGCGCGGGACCCGGGCGGGGCCTTATCTACGAGCAGTACTTC,CASSAGPGRGLIYEQYF
TRBV5-1,NA,few,TRBJ2-6,TGCGCCAGCAGTCACGGACAGACCGGTGGGGCCAACGTCCTGACTTTC,CASSHGQTGGANVLTF
TRBV29-1,NA,many,TRBJ2-1,TGCAGCGGACGGATGGGGGACTACAATGAGCAGTTCTTC,CSGRMGDYNEQFF
TRBV7-6,NA,few,TRBJ2-7,TGTGCCAGCAGCTTAGCATCTACTAATCAGGAGCAGTACTTC,CASSLASTNQEQYF
TRBV12-3/TRBV12-4,NA,many,TRBJ2-3,TGTGCCAGCAGTCCCACAGTGAGAGCAGATACGCAGTATTTT,CASSPTVRADTQYF
TRBV20-1,NA,NA,TRBJ2-7,TGCAGTGCAATTATACAGGGCTCCTCCTACGAGCAGTACTTC,CSAIIQGSSYEQYF
TRBV12-3/TRBV12-4,TRBD2,NA,TRBJ2-3,TGTGCCAGCAGTGACGGACTAGCGGGGGGCCTCACAGATGCGCAGTATTTT,CASSDGLAGGLTDAQYF
TRBV6-5,NA,NA,TRBJ1-1,TGTGCCAGCAGTTTACGCGTCGGGGCTGACACTGAAGCTTTCTTT,CASSLRVGADTEAFF
TRBV6-5,NA,NA,TRBJ2-1,TGTGCCACCTTCCGGGCCCCACTCTCCTACAATGAGCAGTTCTTC,CATFRAPLSYNEQFF
TRBV15,NA,NA,TRBJ1-2,TGTGCCACCAGCAGAGATGCCAGGGTGGGCTATGGCTACACCTTC,CATSRDARVGYGYTF
TRBV2,TRBD1,NA,TRBJ1-2,TGTGCCAGCAGAGAACAGGGGCTCTATGGCTACACCTTC,CASREQGLYGYTF
TRBV5-1,TRBD2,few,TRBJ2-3,TGCGCCAGCAGCTTTACTAGCGGGGGTTCAGATACGCAGTATTTT,CASSFTSGGSDTQYF
TRBV20-1,NA,many,TRBJ2-7,TGCAGTGCTGGGCGGTCGGGTGGGCAGTACTTC,CSAGRSGGQYF
TRBV5-1,TRBD2,few,TRBJ2-3,TGCGCCAGCAGCTTGGTAGCGGGGGACACAGATACGCAGTATTTT,CASSLVAGDTDTQYF
TRBV27,NA,NA,TRBJ2-5,TGTGCCAGCAGTTCTTTAGGGGGGAGAGAGCAGTACTTC,CASSSLGGREQYF
TRBV29-1,TRBD1,NA,TRBJ2-7,TGCAGCGTCCGACAGGGGGTCGAGCAGTACTTC,CSVRQGVEQYF
TRBV20-1,NA,few,TRBJ2-1,TGCAGTGCCGCGGGACTCCCTACCCCCTACAATGAGCAGTTCTTC,CSAAGLPTPYNEQFF
TRBV4-1,NA,many,TRBJ1-2,TGCGCCAGCAGCCGGGAGGTGACAGGTCTCAACTATGGCTACACCTTC,CASSREVTGLNYGYTF
TRBV6-5,NA,few,TRBJ2-4,TGTGCCAGCAGTCCGCGGTACGGCTTAGCCAAAAACATTCAGTACTTC,CASSPRYGLAKNIQYF
TRBV2,NA,few,TRBJ1-2,TGTGCCAGCAGCTGGGGTCAGAAGGACTATGGCTACACCTTC,CASSWGQKDYGYTF
TRBV29-1,TRBD1,many,TRBJ1-2,TGCAGCGGTGGAGACAGGGTTGGCTACACCTTC,CSGGDRVGYTF
TRBV5-1,TRBD1,many,TRBJ1-2,TGTGCCAGCAGCTTAGGACAGGGGGCTGACTATGGCTACACCTTC,CASSLGQGADYGYTF
TRBV5-1,TRBD1,NA,TRBJ2-1,TGTGCCAGCAGTTACTCTGGGACAGGGTCCTACAATGAGCAGTTCTTC,CASSYSGTGSYNEQFF
TRBV25-1,NA,NA,TRBJ2-6,TGTGCCAGCAGTGAAGCGGCCTCTGGGGCCAACGTCCTGACTTTC,CASSEAASGANVLTF
TRBV27,NA,few,TRBJ1-2,TGTGCCAGCAGTTTAGGACACCGGGAGGACTATGGCTACACCTTC,CASSLGHREDYGYTF
TRBV3-1,TRBD2,NA,TRBJ2-1,TGTGCCAGCAGCCCCCGGGGACTAGCGGGGGGCGATGAGCAGTTCTTC,CASSPRGLAGGDEQFF
TRBV12-3/TRBV12-4,TRBD1,NA,TRBJ2-1,TGTGCCAGCAAACCGACAGGGGGCACTGAGCAGTTCTTC,CASKPTGGTEQFF
TRBV11-2,NA,many,TRBJ2-1,TGTGCCAGCGGCCGGGGGATTTCCTACAATGAGCAGTTCTTC,CASGRGISYNEQFF
TRBV11-2,TRBD1,NA,TRBJ2-3,TGTGCCAGCAGCACACTGGACAGGGAGAGGGGTACGCAGTATTTT,CASSTLDRERGTQYF
TRBV20-1,TRBD2,NA,TRBJ2-5,TGCAGTGCTAGTAGTAGCGGGGGGGCTCGGCAAGAGACCCAGTACTTC,CSASSSGGARQETQYF
TRBV11-2,NA,few,TRBJ2-1,TGTGCCAGCAGCCTAATAACGGGGGACTCCAGGAATGAGCAGTTCTTC,CASSLITGDSRNEQFF
TRBV25-1,NA,NA,TRBJ2-7,TGTGCCAGCAGTGAATACGGCGAGCAGTACTTC,CASSEYGEQYF
TRBV5-1,NA,few,TRBJ1-4,TGCGCCAGCACCCGGGGGACAACTAATGAAAAACTGTTTTTT,CASTRGTTNEKLFF
TRBV6-5,NA,NA,TRBJ2-3,TGTGCCAGCAGTTACTCTTTGAATCCTAGCTCCTTCACAGATACGCAGTATTTT,CASSYSLNPSSFTDTQYF
TRBV28,NA,NA,TRBJ2-1,TGTGCCAGCAGTTCACCTAAGGGCAGGGAACTAGCAGGAGGGAATGAGCAGTTCTTC,CASSSPKGRELAGGNEQFF
TRBV28,NA,NA,TRBJ1-2,TGTGCCAGCAGTTTGCCAGGTACCTATGGCTACACCTTC,CASSLPGTYGYTF
TRBV29-1,TRBD1,NA,TRBJ1-1,TGCAGCGTGACGGGGACAGGGCAGTGGGGCGCTGAAGCTTTCTTT,CSVTGTGQWGAEAFF
TRBV29-1,TRBD1,many,TRBJ2-1,TGCAGCGTCCGACAGGGAGTCAATGAGCAGTTCTTC,CSVRQGVNEQFF
TRBV7-9,NA,NA,TRBJ1-3,TGTGCCAGCAGCTTAATCGGAAACACCATATATTTT,CASSLIGNTIYF
TRBV20-1,TRBD2,few,TRBJ2-1,TGCAGTGCTGATCACGGTGGATACTACAATGAGCGGGGGTTCTTC,CSADHGGYYNERGFF
TRBV5-1,NA,few,TRBJ2-7,TGCGCCAGCAGCTCCCAGGGGTCCCACGAGCAGTACTTC,CASSSQGSHEQYF
TRBV29-1,TRBD1,NA,TRBJ1-1,TGCAGCGTACACAGGGGGCTTGACACTGAAGCTTTCTTT,CSVHRGLDTEAFF
TRBV5-1,NA,few,TRBJ1-2,TGCGCCAGCAGCTTGGCCCCAGCTAACTATGGCTACACCTTC,CASSLAPANYGYTF